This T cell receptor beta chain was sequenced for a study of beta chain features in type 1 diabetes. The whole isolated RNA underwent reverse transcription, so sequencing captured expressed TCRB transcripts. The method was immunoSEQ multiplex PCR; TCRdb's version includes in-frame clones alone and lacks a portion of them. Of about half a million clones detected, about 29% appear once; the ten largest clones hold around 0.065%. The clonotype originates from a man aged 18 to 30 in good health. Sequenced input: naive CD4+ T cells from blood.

The CDR3 protein is CASSLNPAGVKNEQFF. In nucleotides, the CDR3 is TGTGCCAGCAGCTTAAACCCCGCGGGAGTGAAGAATGAGCAGTTCTTC. The chain combines TRBV7-3 with TRBJ2-1, with TRBD2 matching over 7 bases. Germline CDR1 reads SGHTA; CDR2 reads FQGTGA. CDR3 length: 16 amino acids. V shed 1 base, J shed 7 bases, and the junction held 10 bases outside the gene matches.